The 10 T cell receptor beta chains in this list originate from one sample, sequenced in a study of cytomegalovirus exposure and HLA in healthy donors. Both 60 Vbeta primers and 13 Jbeta primers went into the PCR. The data were produced by immunoSEQ multiplex PCR, yet TCRdb's version contains in-frame clones alone and is incomplete. Among over 150,000 clones listed, about four fifths were seen once. Material: PBMCs. The receptors come from a woman aged 45-65 years in good health and CMV-seropositive.

This chain uses TRBV7-9 with TRBJ2-1; 11 bases agree with TRBD2. CDR3 length: 16 amino acids. The trim removed 7 bases at V and 6 bases at J, leaving 11 bases unmatched. Germline V gene lookup returns CDR1 SEHNR and CDR2 FQNEAQ (reference sequence). In DNA, the CDR3 is TGTGCCAGCAATGTAGGGACTAGCGGAGGGGGCAATGAGCAGTTCTTC. It specifies CASNVGTSGGGNEQFF. Complete variable domain (other parts from reference TRBV7-9 and TRBJ2-1): DTGVSQNPRHKITKRGQNVTFRCDPISEHNRLYWYRQTLGQGPEFLTYFQNEAQLEKSRLLSDRFSAERPKGSFSTLEIQRTEQGDSAMYLCASNVGTSGGGNEQFFGPGTRLTVL.

The chain uses TRBV21-1 and TRBJ2-3; the DNA was not used to check the table's D call, TRBD2. TRBV21-1 represents a pseudogene. CDR3 length equals 16 residues. CDR3 in DNA: TGTGCCAGCAGCGCCCCTAGCGGGGCCTTCACAGATACGCAGTATTTT. Protein sequence: CASSAPSGAFTDTQYF.

The V gene is TRBV5-6, the J gene TRBJ1-1; D may be TRBD1 (5 bases). The CDR3 runs to 17 residues. Trimming took 4 bases from V and 3 from J, leaving 22 bases between them. Germline values: CDR1 SGHDT, CDR2 YYEEEE. CDR3: CASSHTPNFRGDTEAFF. The CDR3 bases are TGTGCCAGCAGCCATACTCCCAATTTCCGGGGGGACACTGAAGCTTTCTTT.

The chain uses TRBV2 and TRBJ1-5; tentatively, D is TRBD1 (5 bases). Germline V lookup: CDR1 SNHLY, CDR2 FYNNEI. The CDR3 runs 13 residues. Trimming took 7 bases from V and 9 from J, leaving 16 bases between them. This chain's CDR3 is CASNLDDRSPQHF. The CDR3 DNA sequence: TGTGCCAGCAACCTTGACGACAGATCGCCCCAGCATTTT.

A single count supports this clone. This sequence joins TRBV18 and TRBJ2-7; 8 bases map to TRBD2. Germline-derived CDR1 and CDR2 are KGHSH and LQKENI. This CDR3 has 14 amino acids. Trimming at V came to 6 bases and at J to 0 bases, leaving 4 bases not matched to a gene. The CDR3, as DNA: TGTGCCAGCTCGCCCGGGACTAGCTCCTACGAGCAGTACTTC. Encoded protein: CASSPGTSSYEQYF.

V is TRBV6-1 and J is TRBJ1-5; D unresolved. V lost 6 bases and J 2 bases, leaving 8 bases between the germline ends. Germline assignment: CDR1 MNHNS and CDR2 SASEGT. The CDR3 runs to 13 residues. The DNA of the CDR3 is TGTGCCAGCAGGGACGGGGGCAATCAGCCCCAGCATTTT. Translation: CASRDGGNQPQHF.

This clone was recorded a few times. The V gene is TRBV18, the J gene TRBJ2-6; D is uncertain. Trimming removed 0 bases from V and 0 bases from J, with 9 bases in between. The V gene's germline CDR1 is KGHSH and CDR2 LQKENI. There are 17 residues in the CDR3. The CDR3 region is CASSPPNFSSGANVLTF. The DNA for the CDR3 is TGTGCCAGCTCACCACCGAATTTTAGCTCTGGGGCCAACGTCCTGACTTTC.

The genes are TRBV19 and TRBJ1-4; D may be TRBD1 (5 bases). V lost 5 bases to trimming and J lost 3 bases, with 13 bases between them. Per the germline V gene, CDR1 is LNHDA and CDR2 is SQIVND (reference sequence). This CDR3 contains 15 residues. CDR3 bases: TGTGCCAGTAGTCGTGGACAAGCGCCTAATGAAAAACTGTTTTTT. Its translation is CASSRGQAPNEKLFF.

V is TRBV7-2 and J is TRBJ2-1, with 10 bases fitting TRBD2. Germline V gene sequence: CDR1 SGHTA, CDR2 FQGNSA. J was trimmed by 10 bases and V by 6 bases; bases with no gene match: 9. The CDR3 has 14 residues. The CDR3 DNA sequence: TGTGCCAGCAGGACCCTAGCGGGAGTGGGGGAGCAGTTCTTC. Encoded protein: CASRTLAGVGEQFF.

Points on this clone: The junction shows a germline mismatch at one end, possibly a read error. The DNA for the CDR3 is TGTACCAGCTCACTCCGGCAGCGCTCTGGAAACACCATATATTTT. It codes for CTSSLRQRSGNTIYF. V usage is TRBV18 and J usage is TRBJ1-3; D unresolved. Germline V gives CDR1 KGHSH, CDR2 LQKENI. CDR3 length: 15 amino acids.